This T cell receptor (beta chain) was sequenced for a study of response to subunit inactivated influenza vaccine. Findings and caveats of the study: Few additional T cells are recruited per seasonal influenza vaccination, authors suggested.

A remark on this clonotype: Its target is not known.

MiXCR, run by TCRdb on the RT-PCR reads, gives a single entry per CDR3 protein. Of some 800,000 distinct CDR3 sequences listed, around 20% were seen once; the top ten hold about 10%. The V end lost 11 bases, the J end lost 0 bases, and 16 bases lay between the germline ends. The germline CDR1 and CDR2 sequences are WSHSY and SAAADI. The CDR3 is 15 amino acids. The chain uses TRBV10-2 and TRBJ2-2; the D is unclear. The TCR comes from a man aged 45-65 years who received an inactivated influenza vaccine. The specimen comprised PBMCs from blood, sampled more than 4 days after vaccination. The CDR3 spells CAVRGTSANTGELFF. The DNA for the CDR3 is TGCGCCGTCCGCGGAACCTCTGCGAACACCGGGGAGCTGTTTTTT.